These 10 T cell receptor beta chains were sequenced from one sample in a study of molecular identifiers for immune sequencing clone quantification. A single record per CDR3 protein comes from TCRdb applying MiXCR to the PCR reads. The table includes a few hundred thousand distinct CDR3 sequences, roughly 24% detected once. Sequencing was carried out using naive CD8+ T cells from blood, with Jurkat cell RNA spiked in. The subset was: FACS-sorted CD8+CD4-CCR7+CD45RA+ naive T cells. All receptors come from a human donor in good health. Some libraries in this study had Jurkat cell RNA spiked in.

This chain uses TRBV4-1 with TRBJ1-5; D gene unclear. Trimming pared 1 base from V and 3 bases from J, leaving 7 bases between. The CDR3 spans 14 residues. Germline-derived CDR1 and CDR2 are MGHRA and YSYEKL. The CDR3 DNA is TGCGCCAGCAGCCAAGGATGGGCCAATCAGCCCCAGCATTTT. Protein sequence: CASSQGWANQPQHF.

Notes on this clonotype: This clone may be a read error of a much larger clone one base away. The chain is built from TRBV7-9 and TRBJ2-3; D is ambiguous. Germline-derived CDR1 and CDR2 are SEHNR and FQNEAQ (reference sequence). V gave up 3 bases and J gave up 6 bases, with 10 bases separating them. The length of the CDR3 is 13 residues. The CDR3 reads CASSFDAPDTQYF. The CDR3 DNA reads TGTGCCAGCAGCTTCGACGCCCCCGATACGCAGTATTTT.

This clonotype was observed a few times. The J gene is TRBJ1-1, the V gene TRBV12-3 or TRBV12-4; 8 nucleotides agree with TRBD1. V lost 6 bases and J lost 5; bases outside the gene matches: 8. CDR3 length: 14 amino acids. CDR3 bases: TGTGCCAGCAGCCAGACAGGGGATCGGACTGAAGCTTTCTTT. It specifies CASSQTGDRTEAFF.

Turning to this clonotype: At one end the junction does not follow the germline gene, possibly because of a read error. The rearrangement uses TRBV3-1 and TRBJ1-5; D gene uncertain. The germline V gene has CDR1 LGHDT and CDR2 YNNKEL (reference sequence). The CDR3 covers 15 residues. The CDR3 is CASSQDRMGNQPRHF. The CDR3 DNA sequence: TGTGCCAGCAGCCAAGATCGGATGGGTAATCAGCCCCGGCATTTT.

At least ten counts were recorded for this clonotype. The V gene is TRBV29-1, the J gene TRBJ2-7; 7 bases map to TRBD1. V was pared by 5 bases and J by 2 bases, with 3 bases of the junction left unmatched. The germline V gene encodes CDR1 SQVTM and CDR2 ANQGSEA. The CDR3 runs to 12 residues. CDR3 in amino acids: CSVRTGTYEQYF. The CDR3 bases are TGCAGCGTTCGGACAGGAACCTACGAGCAGTACTTC.

This clonotype was detected many times. V gene TRBV6-1 combines with J gene TRBJ2-7; 8 positions match TRBD1. CDR1 MNHNS and CDR2 SASEGT come from the germline V gene. V was clipped by 6 bases and J by 4 bases; unmatched bases: 11. The CDR3 loop spans 15 amino acids. This CDR3 is CASSDYRTGRYEQYF. DNA for the CDR3: TGTGCCAGCAGCGACTACCGGACAGGGAGGTACGAGCAGTACTTC.

This clonotype was counted ten times or more. The rearrangement links TRBV4-1 to TRBJ2-3; no definite D call. The CDR3 covers 13 residues. Germline V gene data show CDR1 as MGHRA and CDR2 as YSYEKL. V lost 0 bases and J lost 3, with 4 bases in between. This chain's CDR3 is CASSQEGTDTQYF. The CDR3 DNA reads TGCGCCAGCAGCCAAGAAGGAACAGATACGCAGTATTTT.

For this clonotype: One base away lies a much larger clone, so this may be a sequencing read error. The chain uses TRBV29-1 and TRBJ1-1; D is undetermined. Looked up from germline, CDR1 is SQVTM and CDR2 is ANQGSEA. CDR3 length: 13 residues. Deletions cut 2 bases from V and 3 bases from J, with 10 bases between. This CDR3 is CSVETVVDTEAFF. Here the CDR3 DNA reads TGCAGCGTTGAAACGGTAGTGGACACTGAAGCTTTCTTT.

This clonotype came up a few times. The chain links TRBV15 to TRBJ2-3; D is undetermined. V was cut by 1 base and J by 0 bases, with 14 bases left in between. The germline V gene has CDR1 LNHNV and CDR2 YYDKDF (reference sequence). The CDR3 loop spans 17 amino acids. In DNA, the CDR3 is TGTGCCACCAGCAGAGCTCATGCCACAACCAGCACAGATACGCAGTATTTT. Its protein is CATSRAHATTSTDTQYF.

The gene calls are TRBV7-9 and TRBJ1-5; a possible D gene is TRBD1 (5 bases). The ends were cut back, 4 bases at V and 2 bases at J, with 15 bases in the middle. The CDR3 runs 16 residues. Germline values: CDR1 SEHNR, CDR2 FQNEAQ (reference sequence). CDR3 sequence reads: CASSSTVQGGNQPQHF. DNA of the CDR3: TGTGCCAGCAGCTCCACGGTGCAGGGCGGCAATCAGCCCCAGCATTTT. The entire variable domain, with the rest obtained from reference TRBV7-9 and TRBJ1-5, is as follows: DTGVSQNPRHKITKRGQNVTFRCDPISEHNRLYWYRQTLGQGPEFLTYFQNEAQLEKSRLLSDRFSAERPKGSFSTLEIQRTEQGDSAMYLCASSSTVQGGNQPQHFGDGTRLSIL.